One sample yielded the 17 T cell receptor beta chains listed below, sequenced in a study of T cells after yellow fever vaccination. TCRdb analysed the 5' RACE reads with MiXCR anew, one entry per CDR3 protein. The table has 400,000 to 650,000 distinct CDR3 sequences, about a fifth seen once. This specimen was PBMCs, taken less than 25 days after the first yellow fever vaccination. All receptors derive from a man younger than 30 who received the YFV17D yellow fever vaccine.

This clonotype came up a few times. The chain couples TRBV5-6 to TRBJ2-1, with no clear D. Trimming removed 5 bases from V and 15 bases from J, with 21 bases in between. This CDR3 comprises 13 residues. CDR1 is SGHDT, CDR2 YYEEEE, per germline. The CDR3 region has the DNA TGTGCCAGCAGGCGGCTTAGCTTGAATAGGTCGTTCTTC. Its protein product is CASRRLSLNRSFF.

This clonotype was seen a few times. V gene TRBV11-2 combines with J gene TRBJ2-7; no firm D call. V shed 5 bases and J shed 1 base, with 12 bases lying between them. The germline V gene encodes CDR1 SGHAT and CDR2 FQNNGV. The CDR3 has 14 amino acids. CDR3 sequence: CASSIIPGSYEQYV. The CDR3 coding sequence is TGTGCCAGCAGCATCATTCCCGGGTCCTACGAGCAGTACGTC.

This sequence joins TRBV6-2 or TRBV6-3 and TRBJ1-2; 7 bases line up with TRBD1. The ends lost 5 bases at V and 1 base at J; junction bases unmatched: 10. This CDR3 has 16 residues. In germline, CDR1 is MNHEY, CDR2 SVGEGT. The CDR3: CASSDRDSTINYGYTF. CDR3 nucleotide sequence: TGTGCCAGCAGTGACCGGGACAGCACAATTAACTATGGCTACACCTTC.

The chain joins TRBV24-1 to TRBJ2-1, with D possibly matching TRBD1 (5 bases). The germline V and J ends were trimmed by 4 bases and 7 bases, with 10 bases remaining between them. In germline, CDR1 is KGHDR, CDR2 SFDVKD. The CDR3 length is 13 residues. CDR3 nucleotide sequence: TGTGCCACCAGTGAGGAAGGGGCTAATGAGCAGTTCTTC. Protein product: CATSEEGANEQFF.

The sample holds one count of this clonotype. This chain connects TRBV4-1 to TRBJ1-6; possibly TRBD1 for D (5 bases). The germline CDR1 and CDR2 sequences are MGHRA and YSYEKL. V was cut by 8 bases and J by 7 bases, with 15 bases left in between. This CDR3 region has 14 residues. CDR3 sequence (DNA): TGCGCCAGCGGATCAGGGAGAACCAATTCACCCCTCCACTTT. Encoded protein: CASGSGRTNSPLHF.

Only a few counts were recorded for this clonotype. This rearrangement joins TRBV10-3 to TRBJ1-2; 7 nucleotides line up with TRBD1. The ends lost 3 bases at V and 5 bases at J; junction bases unmatched: 15. The CDR3 is made up of 17 amino acids. Germline-derived CDR1 and CDR2 are ENHRY and SYGVKD. In DNA form, the CDR3 reads TGTGCCATCAGTGACACGACAGGGCCGGTCCTTTTATATGGCTACACCTTC. Its translation: CAISDTTGPVLLYGYTF.

A few counts support this clonotype. V gene TRBV5-1 combines with J gene TRBJ2-2; 11 nucleotides match TRBD2. CDR3 length: 15 amino acids. Germline values: CDR1 SGHRS, CDR2 YFSETQ. V shed 4 bases, J shed 3 bases, and the junction held 2 bases outside the gene matches. This chain's CDR3 is CASSRSGGDTGELFF. DNA of the CDR3: TGCGCCAGCAGCCGTAGCGGGGGGGACACCGGGGAGCTGTTTTTT.

The table lists this clonotype with a few counts. V usage is TRBV7-2 and J usage is TRBJ2-7; the match to TRBD2 covers 9 bases. Germline V gene lookup returns CDR1 SGHTA and CDR2 FQGNSA. The J segment lost 3 bases and the V segment lost 4 bases, leaving 10 bases of the junction unmatched. The CDR3 consists of 16 residues. CDR3 in DNA: TGTGCCAGCAGCTCCTGGCAGGTAGCGGGGGACTACGAGCAGTACTTC. It yields the protein CASSSWQVAGDYEQYF.

The chain uses TRBV13 and TRBJ2-5; TRBD2 agrees at 9 bases. Germline CDR1 is PRHDT and CDR2 is FYEKMQ (reference sequence). The CDR3 sequence is 16 residues long. The V gene end was trimmed by 5 bases and the J gene end by 3 bases; junction bases not matched to a gene: 10. This CDR3 is CASSLLAGDWKETQYF. The DNA for the CDR3 is TGTGCCAGCAGCCTATTAGCGGGGGATTGGAAAGAGACCCAGTACTTC.

The V and J genes are TRBV7-2 and TRBJ2-5; no firm D call. Germline V gene sequence: CDR1 SGHTA, CDR2 FQGNSA. The V end was cut by 6 bases, the J end by 8 bases, with 16 bases between. This CDR3 spans 13 amino acids. CDR3 sequence reads: CASRFERVETQYF. The CDR3 nucleotides read TGTGCCAGCAGGTTCGAACGAGTAGAAACCCAGTACTTC.

This clonotype was found a few times. CDR3 nucleotide sequence: TGTGCCAGCTCACCAATGATGAACACTGAAGCTTTCTTT. Protein sequence: CASSPMMNTEAFF. V is TRBV18 and J is TRBJ1-1; D remains unclear. Germline CDR1 reads KGHSH; CDR2 reads LQKENI. The germline V and J ends were trimmed by 2 bases and 0 bases, with 4 bases remaining between them. The CDR3 spans 13 residues.

This clonotype was observed a few times. The CDR3 spells CASSQGSSGGAGDTQYF. The DNA for the CDR3 is TGTGCCAGCAGCCAAGGGTCAAGCGGGGGGGCCGGAGATACGCAGTATTTT. The chain has TRBV3-1 and TRBJ2-3; 10 nucleotides agree with TRBD2. The CDR3 extends over 17 amino acids. Trimming cost V 1 base and J 5 bases; bases outside gene matches: 9. CDR1 LGHDT and CDR2 YNNKEL come from the germline V gene (reference sequence).

The chain uses TRBV20-1 and TRBJ2-7; 7 bases fit TRBD1. This CDR3 is built from 14 residues. V trimming: 1 base; J trimming: 2 bases; junction bases outside the gene matches: 5. Germline lookup yields CDR1 DFQATT and CDR2 SNEGSKA (reference sequence). The CDR3: CSARALDRPYEQYV. The CDR3 region has the DNA TGCAGTGCTAGAGCGTTGGACAGGCCCTACGAGCAGTACGTC.

This clonotype was seen more than once but under ten times. The J gene is TRBJ2-1, the V gene TRBV4-1, with D perhaps TRBD1 (5 bases). Looked up from germline, CDR1 is MGHRA and CDR2 is YSYEKL. This CDR3 has 14 residues. V lost 0 bases and J lost 6, with 9 bases in between. The DNA for the CDR3 is TGCGCCAGCAGCCAAGATGTTGGGGCCAATGAGCAGTTCTTC. Protein sequence: CASSQDVGANEQFF.

This clonotype was detected only a few times. J is TRBJ1-2 and V is TRBV20-1, with D hard to call. The CDR3 sequence is 14 residues long. Germline-derived CDR1 and CDR2 are DFQATT and SNEGSKA (reference sequence). V was clipped by 0 bases and J by 10 bases, with 18 bases between them. CDR3 residues: CSARDPRASDDYTF. CDR3 bases: TGCAGTGCTAGAGATCCCCGGGCCTCGGATGACTACACCTTC.

The genes are TRBV12-3 or TRBV12-4 and TRBJ1-2; no definite D call. Trimming pared 3 bases from V and 0 bases from J, leaving 8 bases between. The CDR3 contains 14 residues. CDR3 DNA sequence: TGTGCCAGCAGTTTGTCCAGCACTAACTATGGCTACACCTTC. Translating it yields CASSLSSTNYGYTF.

The V call is TRBV18, the J call TRBJ2-4, with D possibly being TRBD1 (5 bases). Germline loops: CDR1 KGHSH, CDR2 LQKENI. The V end was cut by 2 bases, the J end by 0 bases, with 14 bases between. CDR3 length: 17 amino acids. CDR3 DNA: TGTGCCAGCTCACCAGGGGCAGGAAGCCTAGCCAAAAACATTCAGTACTTC. This translates into CASSPGAGSLAKNIQYF.